This T cell receptor (beta chain) was identified in a study of T cells after yellow fever vaccination. 5'RACE template switching added a universal primer site and UMIs to TCR cDNA. In TCRdb, the 5' RACE reads were re-called with MiXCR into one record per CDR3 protein. Counted here are approximately 340,000 distinct CDR3 sequences, approximately 9% occurring once; the ten biggest clones make up under 20%. Germline CDR1 is SGHRS and CDR2 is YFSETQ. This CDR3 region has 13 residues. Trimming removed 7 bases at V and 5 bases at J, with 15 bases between. The chain recombines TRBV5-1 with TRBJ2-5; D is possibly TRBD2 (6 bases). This TCR came from a man aged 18 to 35 who received the YFV17D yellow fever vaccine. This sample comprised PBMCs, obtained on the day of the first yellow fever vaccination. The CDR3 loop reads CASGTDRGETQYF. DNA of the CDR3: TGCGCCAGCGGGACCGACCGGGGGGAGACCCAGTACTTC.